This T cell receptor beta chain was captured in a study of CD8 T cells in Susac syndrome. This CDR3 region has 15 residues. Per the germline V gene, CDR1 is LNHNV and CDR2 is YYDKDF (reference sequence). The V end was cut by 0 bases, the J end by 4 bases, with 10 bases between. Random hexamers were used to reverse transcribe about 0.5 to 1 ug of RNA. TCRdb reprocessed the immunoSEQ multiplex PCR reads via MiXCR and lists one record per CDR3 protein. The sample yields roughly 200,000 distinct CDR3 sequences, roughly 90% seen once. This TCR was recovered from a human donor with Susac syndrome. V usage is TRBV15 and J usage is TRBJ1-3; D is unclear. The material sequenced was CD4+ T cells from PBMCs. This CDR3 reads CATSRDLGVGNTIYF. In DNA form, the CDR3 reads TGTGCCACCAGCAGAGATCTCGGGGTAGGAAACACCATATATTTT.